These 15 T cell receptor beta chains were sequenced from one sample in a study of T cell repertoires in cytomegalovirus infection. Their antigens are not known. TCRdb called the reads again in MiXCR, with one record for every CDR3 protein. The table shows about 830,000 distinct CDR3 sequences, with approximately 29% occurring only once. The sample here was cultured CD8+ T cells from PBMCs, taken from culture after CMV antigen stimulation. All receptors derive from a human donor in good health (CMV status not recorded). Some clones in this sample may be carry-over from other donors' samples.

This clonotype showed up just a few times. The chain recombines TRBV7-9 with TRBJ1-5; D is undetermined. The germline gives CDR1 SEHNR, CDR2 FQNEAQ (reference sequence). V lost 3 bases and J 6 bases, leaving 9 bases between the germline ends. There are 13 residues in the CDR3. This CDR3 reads CASSFVPGQPQHF. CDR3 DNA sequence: TGTGCCAGCAGCTTCGTCCCGGGTCAGCCCCAGCATTTT.

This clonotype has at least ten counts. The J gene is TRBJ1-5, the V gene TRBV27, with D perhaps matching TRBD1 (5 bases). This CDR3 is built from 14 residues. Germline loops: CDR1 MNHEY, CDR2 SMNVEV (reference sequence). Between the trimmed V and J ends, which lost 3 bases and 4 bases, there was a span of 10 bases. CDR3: CASSFGGENQPQHF. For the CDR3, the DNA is TGTGCCAGCAGTTTTGGGGGGGAGAATCAGCCCCAGCATTTT.

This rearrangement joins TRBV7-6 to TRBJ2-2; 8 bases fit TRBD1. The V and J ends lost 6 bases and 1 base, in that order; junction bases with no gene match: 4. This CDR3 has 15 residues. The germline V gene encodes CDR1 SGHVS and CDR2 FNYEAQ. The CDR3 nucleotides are TGTGCCAGCAGGCCCGGGACAGGGAACACCGGGGAGCTGTTTTTT. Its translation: CASRPGTGNTGELFF.

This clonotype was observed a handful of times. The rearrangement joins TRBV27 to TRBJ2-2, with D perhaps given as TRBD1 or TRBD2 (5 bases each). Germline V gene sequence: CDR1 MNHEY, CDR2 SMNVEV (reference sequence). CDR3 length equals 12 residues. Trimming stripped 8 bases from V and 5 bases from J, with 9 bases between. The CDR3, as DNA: TGTGCCAGCCGGGGCATGACCGGGGAGCTGTTTTTT. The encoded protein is CASRGMTGELFF.

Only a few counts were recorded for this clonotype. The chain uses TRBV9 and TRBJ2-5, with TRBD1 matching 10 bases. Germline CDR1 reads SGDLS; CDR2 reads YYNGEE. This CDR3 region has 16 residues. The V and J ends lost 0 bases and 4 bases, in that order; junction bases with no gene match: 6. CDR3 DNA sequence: TGTGCCAGCAGCGTAGCTCAAGGACAGGGGGGAGAGACCCAGTACTTC. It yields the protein CASSVAQGQGGETQYF.

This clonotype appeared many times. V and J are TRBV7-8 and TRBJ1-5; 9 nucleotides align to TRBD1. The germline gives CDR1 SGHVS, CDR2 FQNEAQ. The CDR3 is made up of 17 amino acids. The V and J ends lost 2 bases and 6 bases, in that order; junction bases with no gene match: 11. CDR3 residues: CASSLSGTGPLGQPQHF. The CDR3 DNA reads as TGTGCCAGCAGCTTATCCGGGACAGGGCCCCTAGGTCAGCCCCAGCATTTT.

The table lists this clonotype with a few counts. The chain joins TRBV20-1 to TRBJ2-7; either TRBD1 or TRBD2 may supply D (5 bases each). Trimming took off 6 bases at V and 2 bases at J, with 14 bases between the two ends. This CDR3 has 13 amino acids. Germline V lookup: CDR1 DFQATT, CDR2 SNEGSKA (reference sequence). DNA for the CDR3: TGCAGTGCCCCGGGACCGACGGCCTACGAGCAGTACTTC. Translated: CSAPGPTAYEQYF.

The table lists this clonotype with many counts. CDR3 sequence: CASSGHGGYEQYV. Written as DNA, the CDR3 is TGTGCCAGCAGTGGGCACGGGGGTTACGAGCAGTACGTC. This rearrangement joins TRBV6-7 to TRBJ2-7, with a weak D call TRBD2 (6 bases). TRBV6-7 is reported as an ORF; its role is uncertain. Trimming removed 5 bases from V and 4 bases from J, with 12 bases in between. The CDR3 has 13 residues.

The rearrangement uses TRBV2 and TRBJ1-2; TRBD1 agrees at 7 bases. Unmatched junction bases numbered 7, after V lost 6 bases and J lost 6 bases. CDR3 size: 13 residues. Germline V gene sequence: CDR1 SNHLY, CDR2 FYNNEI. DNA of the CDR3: TGTGCCAGCAGGGGGGACAGCAATCATGGCTACACCTTC. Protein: CASRGDSNHGYTF.

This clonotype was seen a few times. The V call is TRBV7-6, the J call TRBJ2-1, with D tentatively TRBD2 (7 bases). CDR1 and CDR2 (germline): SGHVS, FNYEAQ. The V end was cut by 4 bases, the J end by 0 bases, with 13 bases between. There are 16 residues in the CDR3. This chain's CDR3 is CASSWRGGSSYNEQFF. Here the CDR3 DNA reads TGTGCCAGCAGCTGGAGGGGGGGCAGCTCCTACAATGAGCAGTTCTTC.

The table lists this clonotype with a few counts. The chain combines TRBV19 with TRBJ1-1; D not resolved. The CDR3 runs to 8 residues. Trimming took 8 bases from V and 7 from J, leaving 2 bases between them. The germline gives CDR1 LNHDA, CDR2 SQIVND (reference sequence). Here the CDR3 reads CASLEAFF. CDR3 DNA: TGTGCCAGTCTTGAAGCTTTCTTT.

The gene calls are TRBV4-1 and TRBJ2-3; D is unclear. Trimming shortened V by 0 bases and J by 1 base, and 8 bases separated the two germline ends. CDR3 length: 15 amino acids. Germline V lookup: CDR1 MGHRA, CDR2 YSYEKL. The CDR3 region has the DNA TGCGCCAGCAGCCAAGAATACGGAGGCACAGATACGCAGTATTTT. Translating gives CASSQEYGGTDTQYF.

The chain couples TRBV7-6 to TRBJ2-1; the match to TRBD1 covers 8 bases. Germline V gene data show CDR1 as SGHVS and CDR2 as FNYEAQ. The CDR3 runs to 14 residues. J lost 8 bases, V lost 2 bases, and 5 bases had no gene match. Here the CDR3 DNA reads TGTGCCAGCAGCTTAAGGGACAGGTACGATGAGCAGTTCTTC. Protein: CASSLRDRYDEQFF. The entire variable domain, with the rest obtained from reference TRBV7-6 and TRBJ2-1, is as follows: GAGVSQSPRYKVTKRGQDVALRCDPISGHVSLYWYRQALGQGPEFLTYFNYEAQQDKSGLPNDRFSAERPEGSISTLTIQRTEQRDSAMYRCASSLRDRYDEQFFGPGTRLTVL.

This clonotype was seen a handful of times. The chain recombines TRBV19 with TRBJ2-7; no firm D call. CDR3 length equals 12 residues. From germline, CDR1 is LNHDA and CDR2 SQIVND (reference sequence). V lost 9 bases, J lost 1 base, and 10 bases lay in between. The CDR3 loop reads CASESQSYEQYF. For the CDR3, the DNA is TGTGCCAGCGAATCCCAGTCCTACGAGCAGTACTTC.

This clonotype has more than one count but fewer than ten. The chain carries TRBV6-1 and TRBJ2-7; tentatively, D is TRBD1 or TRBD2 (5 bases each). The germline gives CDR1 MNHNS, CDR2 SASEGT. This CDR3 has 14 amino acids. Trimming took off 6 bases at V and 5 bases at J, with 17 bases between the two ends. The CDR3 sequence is CASRRDPSTHEQYV. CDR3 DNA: TGTGCCAGCAGACGGGACCCCTCCACCCACGAGCAGTACGTC.